Following are 30 T cell receptor beta chains from one sample sequenced in a study of cytomegalovirus exposure and HLA in healthy donors. Researchers ran the PCR with 60 Vbeta and 13 Jbeta primers. Produced via immunoSEQ multiplex PCR; TCRdb's table is partial and in-frame only. Of about 130,000 clones in the sample, around 86% were seen once. Sequenced: PBMCs. These receptors all come from a young man in good health and CMV-seronegative.

The chain uses TRBV6-8 and TRBJ1-5; D remains ambiguous. This CDR3 has 14 amino acids. With 7 bases removed from V and 2 bases from J, the gap between germline ends came to 12 bases. Germline CDR1 is MNHGY and CDR2 is SAAAGT. CDR3 amino acids: CASIVGGRNQPQHF. CDR3 DNA: TGTGCCAGCATAGTAGGAGGGCGCAATCAGCCCCAGCATTTT.

V usage is TRBV7-3 and J usage is TRBJ2-4, with unresolved D. V lost 2 bases and J lost 16, with 6 bases in between. Per the germline V gene, CDR1 is SGHTA and CDR2 is FQGTGA. The length of the CDR3 is 9 residues. For the CDR3, the DNA is TGTGCCAGCAGCTTAGTTCTCTACTTC. Its translation is CASSLVLYF.

The table lists this clone with a count of one. The chain employs TRBV4-3 and TRBJ1-1, with a weak D call TRBD1 (5 bases). Germline V gene sequence: CDR1 LGHNA, CDR2 YSLEER. The V end lost 8 bases, the J end lost 5 bases, and 15 bases lay between the germline ends. There are 13 residues in the CDR3. CDR3 DNA sequence: TGCGCCAGCGCGGGGGTCCTTGGGACTGAAGCTTTCTTT. Encoded protein: CASAGVLGTEAFF.

This clone has just a few counts. The J gene is TRBJ1-4, the V gene TRBV4-3; D not certain. The CDR3 is made up of 17 amino acids. Per the germline V gene, CDR1 is LGHNA and CDR2 is YSLEER. V shed 0 bases and J shed 0 bases, with 11 bases lying between them. The CDR3 DNA reads as TGCGCCAGCAGCCAAGATGCCTACAGCACAACTAATGAAAAACTGTTTTTT. Its protein product is CASSQDAYSTTNEKLFF.

This clone was seen a handful of times. The rearrangement links TRBV28 to TRBJ2-7; TRBD1 matches 7 bases. The germline V gene has CDR1 MDHEN and CDR2 SYDVKM. With 6 bases clipped from V and 6 bases from J, the junction kept 11 bases outside the gene matches. The CDR3 is 14 amino acids. CDR3 sequence reads: CASSPGRQGGEQYF. CDR3 sequence (DNA): TGTGCCAGCAGCCCAGGCCGACAGGGCGGCGAGCAGTACTTC.

The chain links TRBV27 to TRBJ2-2, with a weak D call TRBD1 (5 bases). V was trimmed by 6 bases and J by 4 bases, leaving 15 bases between them. The CDR3 length is 15 residues. In germline, CDR1 is MNHEY, CDR2 SMNVEV (reference sequence). Written as DNA, the CDR3 is TGTGCCAGCAGGGGTCGGCAGGGCGGCACCGGGGAGCTGTTTTTT. Amino acid sequence: CASRGRQGGTGELFF.

The rearrangement links TRBV4-3 to TRBJ1-1; D gene uncertain. V gave up 1 base and J gave up 6 bases, with 27 bases separating them. CDR1 and CDR2 from the germline V gene are LGHNA and YSLEER. The length of the CDR3 is 19 residues. The CDR3 nucleotides are TGCGCCAGCAGCCAAGGTCCCTATTATCTGTCGGAAGGAGAAGCTGAAGCTTTCTTT. Its translation is CASSQGPYYLSEGEAEAFF.

This clone was recorded only once. The genes are TRBV5-1 and TRBJ1-2; possible D gene TRBD1, 6 bases. Trimming took 5 bases from V and 7 from J, leaving 18 bases between them. Germline V lookup: CDR1 SGHRS, CDR2 YFSETQ. This CDR3 region has 14 residues. The CDR3 spells CASRPGTSTAGYTF. DNA for the CDR3: TGCGCCAGCAGACCCGGGACATCAACGGCTGGCTACACCTTC.

The chain recombines TRBV19 with TRBJ2-1, with a possible D match to TRBD2 (5 bases). The V and J ends lost 1 base and 10 bases respectively, with 14 bases between them. Germline V gives CDR1 LNHDA, CDR2 SQIVND (reference sequence). CDR3 length: 14 residues. CDR3 sequence (DNA): TGTGCCAGTAGTATAGTAGGAGCGGCCAAGGAGCAGTTCTTC. Its protein product is CASSIVGAAKEQFF.

For this clone: Different DNA sequences within this sample yield the same CDR3. This chain connects TRBV6-4 to TRBJ2-3; TRBD1 aligns across 8 bases. Germline V CDR1 and CDR2: MRHNA, SNTAGT. V dropped 4 bases and J dropped 0; count of bases not matched to a gene: 0. CDR3 length equals 14 residues. CDR3 DNA sequence: TGTGCCAGCAGTGCAGGGGGCAGCACAGATACGCAGTATTTT. Encoded protein: CASSAGGSTDTQYF.

The gene calls are TRBV5-1 and TRBJ2-1; 8 nucleotides line up with TRBD1. The V gene end was trimmed by 3 bases and the J gene end by 8 bases; junction bases not matched to a gene: 10. The germline gives CDR1 SGHRS, CDR2 YFSETQ. The CDR3 length is 15 residues. The DNA of the CDR3 is TGCGCCAGCAGCTCCCAGGGGGCCAAAACCGATGAGCAGTTCTTC. Encoded protein: CASSSQGAKTDEQFF.

The rearrangement links TRBV13 to TRBJ2-5; no definite D call. Germline CDR1 is PRHDT and CDR2 is FYEKMQ (reference sequence). The CDR3 is made up of 14 amino acids. V lost 0 bases, J lost 0 bases, and 5 bases lay in between. The CDR3 sequence: CASSLGLDQETQYF. The CDR3 DNA reads as TGTGCCAGCAGCTTAGGATTAGACCAAGAGACCCAGTACTTC.

This clone showed up just once. V usage is TRBV5-1 and J usage is TRBJ2-3; the match to TRBD1 covers 9 bases. V shed 6 bases, J shed 1 base, and the junction held 6 bases outside the gene matches. The CDR3 has 15 residues. CDR1 is SGHRS and CDR2 is YFSETQ in the germline V gene. The CDR3 region has the DNA TGCGCCAGCACCGGTTGGACAGGGGGCACAGATACGCAGTATTTT. It codes for CASTGWTGGTDTQYF.

The rearrangement uses TRBV6-5 and TRBJ1-2, with 10 bases identical to TRBD1. V was clipped by 5 bases and J by 6 bases; unmatched bases: 3. The germline CDR1 and CDR2 sequences are MNHEY and SVGAGI. There are 13 residues in the CDR3. CDR3 coding DNA: TGTGCCAGCAGTCCGGGACAGGGGAATGGCTACACCTTC. This encodes CASSPGQGNGYTF.

This chain joins TRBV7-2 and TRBJ2-1, with TRBD2 matching over 9 bases. J lost 8 bases, V lost 1 base, and 15 bases had no gene match. In germline, CDR1 is SGHTA, CDR2 FQGNSA. This CDR3 region has 18 residues. Here the CDR3 DNA reads TGTGCCAGCAGCTTAGGATGGCTAGCGGGGTATGGAGTCGATGAGCAGTTCTTC. It yields the protein CASSLGWLAGYGVDEQFF.

The V call is TRBV11-2, the J call TRBJ2-5; 9 bases match TRBD1. CDR1 is SGHAT, CDR2 FQNNGV, per germline. The CDR3 is made up of 15 amino acids. V gave up 5 bases and J gave up 5 bases; unmatched junction bases: 9. This CDR3 is CASSNRPGTGETQYF. The CDR3 bases are TGTGCCAGCAGCAACCGTCCCGGGACAGGGGAGACCCAGTACTTC.

The genes are TRBV28 and TRBJ1-1, with D possibly matching TRBD1 (6 bases). The CDR3 is 16 amino acids. In germline, CDR1 is MDHEN, CDR2 SYDVKM. Trimming stripped 1 base from V and 0 bases from J, with 12 bases between. Here the CDR3 reads CASSLSGKGVNTEAFF. CDR3 DNA: TGTGCCAGCAGTTTATCGGGAAAGGGGGTGAACACTGAAGCTTTCTTT.

V gene TRBV9 combines with J gene TRBJ1-4, with TRBD1 matching 8 bases. CDR1 and CDR2 from the germline V gene are SGDLS and YYNGEE. V lost 3 bases to trimming and J lost 5 bases; unmatched junction nucleotides: 6. CDR3 length: 15 amino acids. The CDR3 DNA sequence: TGTGCCAGCAGCGCCCGGGGACAGGAAAATGAAAAACTGTTTTTT. Its translation is CASSARGQENEKLFF.

The CDR3 DNA sequence: TGTGCCAGCTTGGCGGGAACCGGGGAGCTGTTTTTT. Its protein product is CASLAGTGELFF. This rearrangement joins TRBV7-9 to TRBJ2-2, with D maybe TRBD2 (6 bases). The germline V and J ends were trimmed by 8 bases and 5 bases, with 9 bases remaining between them. CDR1 is SEHNR and CDR2 is FQNEAQ in the germline V gene (reference sequence). This CDR3 has 12 residues.

This chain joins TRBV27 and TRBJ2-7; 7 positions match TRBD2. V was clipped by 2 bases and J by 3 bases; unmatched bases: 10. Looked up from germline, CDR1 is MNHEY and CDR2 is SMNVEV (reference sequence). The CDR3 is 16 residues long. Written as DNA, the CDR3 is TGTGCCAGCAGTTTAAACACCCGGGGGGATAACTACGAGCAGTACTTC. This encodes CASSLNTRGDNYEQYF.

The chain has TRBV6-5 and TRBJ1-5; D is ambiguous. Germline CDR1 MNHEY, CDR2 SVGAGI. The CDR3 runs to 15 residues. V shed 2 bases and J shed 6 bases, with 14 bases lying between them. The CDR3 spells CASSYRSQTGQPQHF. Here the CDR3 DNA reads TGTGCCAGCAGTTACCGATCCCAAACGGGTCAGCCCCAGCATTTT.

This chain joins TRBV7-9 and TRBJ2-1; TRBD2 agrees at 12 bases. CDR1 and CDR2 from the germline V gene are SEHNR and FQNEAQ (reference sequence). The CDR3 totals 15 residues. The J segment lost 5 bases and the V segment lost 6 bases, leaving 5 bases of the junction unmatched. The CDR3 region has the DNA TGTGCCAGCAGTCTACTAGCGGGGGGACACAATGAGCAGTTCTTC. This gives the protein CASSLLAGGHNEQFF.

V usage is TRBV1 and J usage is TRBJ1-1. TRBV1 is a pseudogene locus. This CDR3 comprises 14 residues. The CDR3 sequence: CTSSHGGGHTEAFF. The CDR3 DNA reads TGCACCAGCAGCCATGGCGGGGGGCACACTGAAGCTTTCTTT.

This chain joins TRBV4-1 and TRBJ2-5; possibly TRBD2 for D (5 bases). This CDR3 has 16 amino acids. Germline-derived CDR1 and CDR2 are MGHRA and YSYEKL. V shed 4 bases and J shed 3 bases, with 18 bases lying between them. This CDR3 reads CASSLQLGSGKETQYF. The CDR3 nucleotides are TGCGCCAGCAGCCTACAGTTAGGATCGGGGAAAGAGACCCAGTACTTC.

The chain is built from TRBV15 and TRBJ2-7; D is unresolved. Trimming took off 1 base at V and 3 bases at J, with 10 bases between the two ends. This CDR3 contains 14 residues. Germline V gene lookup returns CDR1 LNHNV and CDR2 YYDKDF (reference sequence). CDR3 bases: TGTGCCACCAGCAGAGTTGGCCTGAACTACGAGCAGTACTTC. Residues: CATSRVGLNYEQYF.

The genes are TRBV15 and TRBJ2-2; D is undetermined. Trimming took 9 bases from V and 6 from J, leaving 23 bases between them. The CDR3 is 16 residues long. In germline, CDR1 is LNHNV, CDR2 YYDKDF (reference sequence). The CDR3, as DNA: TGTGCCACTACCCAAGACTTAGTACTGGCCCCCGGGGAGCTGTTTTTT. It encodes CATTQDLVLAPGELFF.

This chain joins TRBV18 and TRBJ2-5; TRBD1 is a possible D gene (6 bases). Trimming removed 3 bases at V and 4 bases at J, with 9 bases between. This CDR3 has 13 residues. In germline, CDR1 is KGHSH, CDR2 LQKENI. CDR3 nucleotide sequence: TGTGCCAGCTCACCGACAGGCCTAGAGACCCAGTACTTC. Protein: CASSPTGLETQYF.

The chain couples TRBV7-3 to TRBJ2-5, with TRBD1 matching over 7 bases. Germline values: CDR1 SGHTA, CDR2 FQGTGA. CDR3 length: 13 amino acids. The V and J ends lost 5 bases and 5 bases, in that order; junction bases with no gene match: 5. The CDR3 reads CASSQTGVETQYF. The CDR3 DNA reads TGTGCCAGCAGCCAAACAGGGGTGGAGACCCAGTACTTC.

The V and J genes are TRBV30 and TRBJ1-2, with D possibly matching TRBD1 (5 bases). Trimming took off 4 bases at V and 4 bases at J, with 13 bases between the two ends. This CDR3 is 13 amino acids long. Germline CDR1 is GTSNPN and CDR2 is SVGIG (reference sequence). In DNA form, the CDR3 reads TGTGCCTGGACCCCCGGGGGAGTCTATGGCTACACCTTC. Translated, it gives CAWTPGGVYGYTF.

The J gene is TRBJ2-7, the V gene TRBV28; tentatively, D is TRBD2 (5 bases). CDR1 and CDR2 from the germline V gene are MDHEN and SYDVKM. This CDR3 has 15 residues. Deletions cut 6 bases from V and 2 bases from J, with 17 bases between. The CDR3 sequence is CASRLNGPGTYEQYF. DNA for the CDR3: TGTGCCAGCAGATTAAATGGACCGGGAACCTACGAGCAGTACTTC.